One sample yielded the 18 T cell receptor beta chains listed below, sequenced in a study of cytomegalovirus exposure and HLA in healthy donors. The PCR used 60 Vbeta and 13 Jbeta primers. Repertoires were generated with immunoSEQ multiplex PCR, while TCRdb's copy carries only in-frame clones and drops some. The sample yields about 200,000 clones, more than 75% seen once. Sequencing was carried out using PBMCs. Receptors were obtained from a woman aged 40 to 50 in good health and CMV-seronegative.

The V gene is TRBV7-9, the J gene TRBJ1-1, with a tentative D call TRBD1 (5 bases). Germline assignment: CDR1 SEHNR and CDR2 FQNEAQ (reference sequence). This CDR3 is built from 13 residues. V lost 4 bases and J 6 bases, leaving 12 bases between the germline ends. The CDR3: CASSSALGAEAFF. The DNA of the CDR3 is TGTGCCAGCAGCTCGGCCTTAGGGGCTGAAGCTTTCTTT.

The chain links TRBV5-1 to TRBJ1-2; TRBD1 matches 9 bases. CDR3 length equals 18 residues. CDR1 and CDR2 (germline): SGHRS, YFSETQ. V shed 4 bases and J 3 bases; nucleotides not matched to a gene: 16. CDR3 coding DNA: TGCGCCAGCAGCGGGGCCGCCGACAGGGGGATAGTTGACTATGGCTACACCTTC. Amino acid sequence: CASSGAADRGIVDYGYTF.

The V call is TRBV6-5, the J call TRBJ1-1, with D tentatively TRBD1 (6 bases). The germline V and J ends were trimmed by 6 bases and 7 bases, with 15 bases remaining between them. The CDR3 consists of 13 residues. Germline loops: CDR1 MNHEY, CDR2 SVGAGI. CDR3 coding DNA: TGTGCCAGCAGCCTTGGGGGGGCGAGTGAAGCTTTCTTT. Amino acid sequence: CASSLGGASEAFF.

The chain has TRBV18 and TRBJ1-1; D unclear. The germline V gene has CDR1 KGHSH and CDR2 LQKENI. This CDR3 is 16 amino acids long. V lost 1 base and J lost 0, with 12 bases in between. Here the CDR3 DNA reads TGTGCCAGCTCACCACGGGCAGGTCCCATGAACACTGAAGCTTTCTTT. This codes for CASSPRAGPMNTEAFF.

The J gene is TRBJ1-2, the V gene TRBV28, with unresolved D. Trimming stripped 7 bases from V and 5 bases from J, with 17 bases between. The CDR3 extends over 14 amino acids. The germline gives CDR1 MDHEN, CDR2 SYDVKM. CDR3 sequence reads: CASNPARGSYGYTF. DNA of the CDR3: TGTGCCAGCAACCCTGCGCGGGGATCTTATGGCTACACCTTC.

The table lists this clone with a count of one. The chain employs TRBV19 and TRBJ2-7, with D maybe TRBD1 (6 bases). The CDR3 is 14 amino acids. Germline V gives CDR1 LNHDA, CDR2 SQIVND (reference sequence). The V gene lost 6 bases and the J gene lost 5 bases, with 17 bases spanning the gap. CDR3 in DNA: TGTGCCAGTAGGCAACAGGGAGAGCGGAACGAGCAGTACTTC. Protein product: CASRQQGERNEQYF.

The chain employs TRBV28 and TRBJ2-5; perhaps TRBD2 as D (6 bases). Germline V gene sequence: CDR1 MDHEN, CDR2 SYDVKM. Trimming took off 3 bases at V and 7 bases at J, with 15 bases between the two ends. This CDR3 spans 14 amino acids. CDR3 coding DNA: TGTGCCAGCAGTTTCGGGGGTGCCCCCAGGACCCAGTACTTC. Residues: CASSFGGAPRTQYF.

This clone was observed a few times. The chain couples TRBV4-1 to TRBJ1-5; no definite D call. CDR1 and CDR2 from the germline V gene are MGHRA and YSYEKL. V was pared by 1 base and J by 0 bases, with 13 bases between. The CDR3 sequence is 17 residues long. The CDR3 region is CASSQGPQKSSNQPQHF. The CDR3 nucleotides are TGCGCCAGCAGCCAAGGGCCTCAGAAAAGTAGCAATCAGCCCCAGCATTTT.

The CDR3 loop is CASSLVAEAFF. The CDR3 coding sequence is TGTGCCAGCAGCCTAGTGGCAGAAGCTTTCTTT. This chain uses TRBV7-2 with TRBJ1-1, with D unresolved. V lost 5 bases and J 8 bases, leaving 9 bases between the germline ends. From germline, CDR1 is SGHTA and CDR2 FQGNSA. The CDR3 runs 11 residues.

The chain recombines TRBV12-5 with TRBJ2-7; TRBD1 aligns across 9 bases. V lost 2 bases and J lost 9; bases outside the gene matches: 5. CDR1 and CDR2 from the germline V gene are LGHNT and FRNRAP. The CDR3 runs 13 residues. DNA of the CDR3: TGTGCTAGTGGTTTGAGGGGACAGGGCTCGCAGTACTTC. This sequence encodes CASGLRGQGSQYF.

The genes are TRBV4-1 and TRBJ2-1; 7 bases are a match to TRBD2. The CDR3 is 16 residues long. Germline V gene sequence: CDR1 MGHRA, CDR2 YSYEKL. The junction had 8 bases not matched to a gene; V was cut back by 3 bases and J by 3 bases. The CDR3 bases are TGCGCCAGCAGCCAGGACCCGCGGGAGCTCTACAATGAGCAGTTCTTC. Its protein product is CASSQDPRELYNEQFF.

The rearrangement links TRBV5-1 to TRBJ2-2; 8 bases match TRBD1. Germline V gene data show CDR1 as SGHRS and CDR2 as YFSETQ. Losses at the gene ends were 4 bases for V and 8 bases for J; bases not matched to a gene: 13. The CDR3 is made up of 16 amino acids. The CDR3 sequence: CASSPGSSRGQGELFF. DNA for the CDR3: TGCGCCAGCAGCCCCGGATCGAGCAGGGGGCAGGGGGAGCTGTTTTTT.

The rearrangement joins TRBV1 to TRBJ2-7; TRBD2 was called by the table and not checked on the DNA. TRBV1 is a recognized pseudogene. This CDR3 has 18 residues. CDR3 in amino acids: CTSSQLLKGREQSYEQYF. Written as DNA, the CDR3 is TGCACCAGCAGCCAACTACTAAAAGGGCGGGAGCAGTCCTACGAGCAGTACTTC.

The chain has TRBV27 and TRBJ2-5; 9 bases are shared with TRBD1. Germline lookup yields CDR1 MNHEY and CDR2 SMNVEV (reference sequence). J gave up 2 bases and V 4 bases, and 5 bases lay outside the gene matches. The CDR3 has 15 residues. CDR3 nucleotide sequence: TGTGCCAGCAGTTCCCGGGACAGGGAACAAGAGACCCAGTACTTC. It specifies CASSSRDREQETQYF.

The sample holds a few counts of this clone. The chain links TRBV19 to TRBJ1-2; weak D call: TRBD1 (6 bases). This CDR3 comprises 14 residues. Germline V gene lookup returns CDR1 LNHDA and CDR2 SQIVND (reference sequence). V was pared by 7 bases and J by 0 bases, with 12 bases between. The CDR3 reads CASIPGQSNYGYTF. Here the CDR3 DNA reads TGTGCCAGTATCCCCGGACAGTCTAACTATGGCTACACCTTC.

A word on this clone: Other DNA sequences in this sample translate to the same CDR3. This chain links TRBV6-5 with TRBJ2-7, with D uncertain. The CDR3 loop spans 11 amino acids. Germline lookup yields CDR1 MNHEY and CDR2 SVGAGI. The V and J ends lost 2 bases and 3 bases respectively, with 2 bases between them. Written as DNA, the CDR3 is TGTGCCAGCAGTTACCTCTACGAGCAGTACTTC. Translating gives CASSYLYEQYF.

This chain uses TRBV4-1 with TRBJ2-4; possibly TRBD2 for D (5 bases). The closer fit of TRBJ2-5 to the DNA end suggests the J call may be wrong. CDR1 and CDR2 from the germline V gene are MGHRA and YSYEKL. The CDR3 has 13 residues. CDR3 protein: CASSQTGSWTQYF. The CDR3 DNA follows: TGCGCCAGCAGCCAAACTGGGAGCTGGACCCAGTACTTC.

The CDR3 nucleotides are TGTGCCAGCAGCCGGGGCGAAGCGGGAGGAAATGAGCAGTTCTTC. The encoded protein is CASSRGEAGGNEQFF. The chain recombines TRBV7-3 with TRBJ2-1, with TRBD2 matching over 9 bases. V lost 5 bases to trimming and J lost 7 bases; unmatched junction nucleotides: 9. This CDR3 is 15 amino acids long. Germline values: CDR1 SGHTA, CDR2 FQGTGA.